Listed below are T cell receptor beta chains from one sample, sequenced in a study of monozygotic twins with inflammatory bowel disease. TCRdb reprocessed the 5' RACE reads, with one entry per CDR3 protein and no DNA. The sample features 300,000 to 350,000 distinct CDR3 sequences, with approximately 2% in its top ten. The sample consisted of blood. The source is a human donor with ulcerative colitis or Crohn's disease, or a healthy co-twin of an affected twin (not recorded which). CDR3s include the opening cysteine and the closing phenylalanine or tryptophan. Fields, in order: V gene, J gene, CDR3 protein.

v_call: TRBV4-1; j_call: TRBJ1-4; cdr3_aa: CASSLFRDSTNEKLFF
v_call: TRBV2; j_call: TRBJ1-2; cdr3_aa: CASSVDRAAYGYTF
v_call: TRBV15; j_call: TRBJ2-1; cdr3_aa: CATGLAGGPGPGEQFF
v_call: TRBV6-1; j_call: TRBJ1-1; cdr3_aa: CASSEGPHVLGGWYTEAFF
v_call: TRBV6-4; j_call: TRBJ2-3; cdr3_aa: CASSDRGRTDTQYF
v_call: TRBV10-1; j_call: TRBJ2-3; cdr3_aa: CASSLDRRDTQYF
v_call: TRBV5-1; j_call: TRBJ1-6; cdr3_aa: CASRPGADSGASPLHF
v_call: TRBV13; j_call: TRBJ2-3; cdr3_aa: CASSKKPGLITDTQYF
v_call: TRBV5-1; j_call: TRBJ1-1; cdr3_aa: CASSLGDRHTEAFF
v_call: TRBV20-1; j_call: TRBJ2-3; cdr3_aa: CSASIGGGLKDTQYF
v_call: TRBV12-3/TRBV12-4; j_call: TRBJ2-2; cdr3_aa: CASSFQGNTGELFF
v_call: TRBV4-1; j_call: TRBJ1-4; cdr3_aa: CASSQEVQGRGKLFF
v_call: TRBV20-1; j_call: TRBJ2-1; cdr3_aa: CSVSTGRSGNEQFF
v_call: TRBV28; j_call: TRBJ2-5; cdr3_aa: CASTYRGETQYF
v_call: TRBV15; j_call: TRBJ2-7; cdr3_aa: CATSRTSGGGYEQYF
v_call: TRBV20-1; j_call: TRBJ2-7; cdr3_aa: CSATDLGPQTYEQYF
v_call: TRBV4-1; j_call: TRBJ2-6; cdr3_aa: CASSQGGNSGANVLTF
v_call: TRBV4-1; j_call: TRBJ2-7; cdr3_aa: CASSQDQDKQYF
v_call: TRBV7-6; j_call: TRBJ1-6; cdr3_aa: CASSFRDRRGNADSPLHF
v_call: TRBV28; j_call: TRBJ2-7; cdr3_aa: CASSLGVQQYF
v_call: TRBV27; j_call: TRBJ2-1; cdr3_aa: CASSTSALYNEQFF
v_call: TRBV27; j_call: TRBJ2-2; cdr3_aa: CASSSRGFLNTGELFF
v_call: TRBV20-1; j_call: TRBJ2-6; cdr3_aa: CSARTPGSGANVLTF
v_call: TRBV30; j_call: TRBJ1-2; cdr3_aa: CAWRPTASYGYTF
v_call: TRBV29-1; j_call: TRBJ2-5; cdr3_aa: CSVHSGGPGTQYF
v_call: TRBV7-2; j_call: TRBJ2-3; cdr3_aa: CASSYQAGENTQYF
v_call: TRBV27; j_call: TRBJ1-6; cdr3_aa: CASSPGQWINSPLHF
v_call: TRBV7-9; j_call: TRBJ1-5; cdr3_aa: CASSRGEVHQPQHF
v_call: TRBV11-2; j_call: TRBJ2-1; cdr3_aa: CASSLVGRKPGGNEQFF
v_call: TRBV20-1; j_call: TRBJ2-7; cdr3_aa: CSARPRGQGVREQYF
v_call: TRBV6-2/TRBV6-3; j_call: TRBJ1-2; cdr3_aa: CASSTEIMISYGYTF
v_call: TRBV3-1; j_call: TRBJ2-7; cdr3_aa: CASSRYSYEQYF
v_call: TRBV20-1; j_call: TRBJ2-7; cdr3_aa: CSAPEANAGGSYEQYF
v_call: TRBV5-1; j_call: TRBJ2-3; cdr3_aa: CASSLRTTGQGFTDTQYF
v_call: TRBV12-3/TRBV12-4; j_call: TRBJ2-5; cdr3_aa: CASSSGGAGTQYF
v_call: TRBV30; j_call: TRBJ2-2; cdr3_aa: CAWGSANTGELFF
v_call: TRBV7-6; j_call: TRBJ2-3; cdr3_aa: CASSLAGTGVLTDTQYF
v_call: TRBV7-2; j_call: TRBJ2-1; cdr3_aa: CASSSTPVPSYNEQFF
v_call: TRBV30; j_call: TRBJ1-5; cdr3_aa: CAWSEGGSNQPQHF
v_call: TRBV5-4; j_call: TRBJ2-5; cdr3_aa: CASSLSSGKETQYF
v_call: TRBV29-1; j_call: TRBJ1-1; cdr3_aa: CSVDPGVNTEAFF
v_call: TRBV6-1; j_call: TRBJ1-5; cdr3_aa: CASSERVGAQHF
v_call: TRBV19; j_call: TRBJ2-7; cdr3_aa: CASSGEGVGGYYEQYF
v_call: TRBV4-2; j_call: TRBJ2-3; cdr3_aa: CASSQGKLAGETDTQYF
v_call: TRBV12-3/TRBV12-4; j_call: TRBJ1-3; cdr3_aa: CASSPIWGFIGNTIYF
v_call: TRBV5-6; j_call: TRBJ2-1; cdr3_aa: CASSSTDSVHEQFF
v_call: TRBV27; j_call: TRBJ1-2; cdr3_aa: CASRGVRGYTF
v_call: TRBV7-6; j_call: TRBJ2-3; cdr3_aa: CASSLQGLGFADTQYF
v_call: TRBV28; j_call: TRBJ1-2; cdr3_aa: CASSPDRLFGYTF
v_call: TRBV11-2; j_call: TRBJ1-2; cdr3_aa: CASSTFVGYGYTF
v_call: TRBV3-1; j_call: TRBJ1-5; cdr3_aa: CASSQGPKPGVPQHF